This TCR beta chain is from a study of shared clonotypes between healthy human individuals. The CDR3 length is 10 residues. The V end lost 7 bases, the J end lost 7 bases, and 10 bases lay between the germline ends. CDR1 SQVTM and CDR2 ANQGSEA come from the germline V gene. Naive CD8 cells, CD45RO-negative and positively selected for CCR7, excluded terminally differentiated effector memory CD45RA+ cells. This clone was detected a few times. Measured with immunoSEQ multiplex PCR; TCRdb has only the in-frame clones, and not every one. The sample contains hundreds of thousands of clones, around 96% of which appear only once.

The clonotype comes from a woman in her 30s in good health. The chain joins TRBV29-1 to TRBJ1-1; tentative D call: TRBD1 (5 bases). Specimen: naive CD8+ T cells sorted from blood. The CDR3: CSAYQGEAFF. The CDR3 region has the DNA TGCAGCGCTTACCAGGGTGAAGCTTTCTTT.